This is a list of T cell receptor beta chains from one sample in a study of OX40 agonist ivuxolimab in advanced cancers. The repertoire was sequenced with immunoSEQ multiplex PCR; TCRdb's copy has only in-frame clones and lacks some. The sample holds some 65,000 clones; 85% are singletons and the top ten take approximately 4%. The source was CD4+ or CD8+ T cells sorted from blood, collected in a trial of the OX40 agonist ivuxolimab. The receptor set was obtained from an adult with an advanced solid tumor such as melanoma, head and neck, liver or kidney cancer. Each CDR3 is given with its conserved first and last residue. Each record gives: J gene, V gene, CDR3 protein.

TRBJ1-1 TRBV4-3 CASSQDLGAGKAFF
TRBJ2-7 TRBV9 CASSVEAGRQTFAYEQYF
TRBJ1-1 TRBV7-2 CASSLRMNTEAFF
TRBJ2-3 TRBV6-4 CASSDSAGATDTQYF
TRBJ2-3 TRBV28 CATREAGDTQYF
TRBJ2-1 TRBV11-2 CASSLDEAGGPREQFF
TRBJ2-2 TRBV5-1 CASSFRQEKTGELFF
TRBJ1-6 TRBV27 CASRDRSYNSPLHF
TRBJ2-3 TRBV7-2 CASSPAGQGSDTQYF
TRBJ1-5 TRBV5-1 CASSSGQPNQPQHF
TRBJ2-3 TRBV14 CASSQVVQGRDTQYF
TRBJ1-1 TRBV6-5 CASSYTSTRGVTEAFF
TRBJ2-2 TRBV18 CASSPLQGNTGELFF
TRBJ2-1 TRBV5-6 CASSLGRGGLQFF
TRBJ2-5 TRBV11-3 CASSSTWERQGQETQYF
TRBJ2-3 TRBV19 CASRGQETRTQYF
TRBJ2-1 TRBV5-4 CASSDQQGAWNEQFF
TRBJ1-3 TRBV18 CASSPASSGNTIYF
TRBJ1-3 TRBV7-9 CASGKDSGNTIYF
TRBJ2-2 TRBV5-1 CASSVALNTGELFF
TRBJ2-3 TRBV6-5 CASSPGQGITDTQYF
TRBJ1-1 TRBV5-4 CASSPDRGRLNTEAFF
TRBJ1-5 TRBV5-1 CASSLGDRKNQPQHF
TRBJ1-5 TRBV9 CASSVDGGSNQPQHF
TRBJ1-2 TRBV28 CASSFIHYGYTF
TRBJ1-2 TRBV5-1 CASSRDRAYGYTF
TRBJ2-1 TRBV7-2 CASRIPPSGGPKNEQFF
TRBJ1-2 TRBV14 CASSQADEYGYTF
TRBJ1-6 TRBV30 CAWSVDRLDSYNSPLHF
TRBJ2-7 TRBV25-1 CASSLRDDSYEQYF
TRBJ2-7 TRBV5-1 CASSGGGSRYEQYF
TRBJ2-1 TRBV28 CASSPGGPSGVEQFF
TRBJ2-4 TRBV28 CASTPFLAGGAYIQYF
TRBJ2-5 TRBV4-1 CASSQDSVGGWETQYF
TRBJ1-5 TRBV28 CATRIGNQPQHF
TRBJ2-7 TRBV7-9 CASSSSGTGYEQYF
TRBJ1-2 TRBV27 CASSLRTTRDYTF
TRBJ2-7 TRBV30 CAWSGGLGAYEQYF
TRBJ2-7 TRBV7-9 CASSFGGSSSYEQYF
TRBJ1-6 TRBV6-4 CASSQDRNSPLHF
TRBJ2-7 TRBV6-6 CASSYSGADGAYEQYF
TRBJ1-1 TRBV6-1 CASSALTGGETEAFF
TRBJ2-5 TRBV11-2 CASSLEVRGPRERETQYF
TRBJ1-5 TRBV30 CAWSVSSGNQPQHF
TRBJ1-3 TRBV5-4 CASSKNSGNTIYF
TRBJ2-5 TRBV5-1 CASSSSDPSRTRQETQYF
TRBJ2-5 TRBV5-1 CASSLVGETQYF
TRBJ2-7 TRBV5-1 CASSLEGHPSYEQYF
TRBJ2-2 TRBV18 CASSPTTSKNTGELFF